This entry lists 10 T cell receptor beta chains sequenced from one sample in a study of blood T cell repertoires in COVID-19. Here immunoSEQ multiplex PCR was the method, and the copy in TCRdb shows in-frame clones only, minus some. Among a few hundred thousand clones, about nine tenths were seen once, and the ten largest hold about 11%. The sequencing sample was made of peripheral blood. The receptors derive from a woman in her twenties or thirties with COVID-19, enrolled during active disease.

This clone was seen a handful of times. This chain uses TRBV6-5 with TRBJ1-3, with D uncertain. Germline assignment: CDR1 MNHEY and CDR2 SVGAGI. With 5 bases removed from V and 3 bases from J, the gap between germline ends came to 8 bases. The CDR3 covers 13 residues. The chain's CDR3 is CASSMEDGNTIYF. The CDR3 coding sequence is TGTGCCAGCAGTATGGAGGATGGAAACACCATATATTTT.

The V gene is TRBV28, the J gene TRBJ2-1; weak D call: TRBD2 (5 bases). CDR1 and CDR2 from the germline V gene are MDHEN and SYDVKM. The CDR3 contains 13 residues. With 2 bases removed from V and 9 bases from J, the gap between germline ends came to 11 bases. The CDR3 DNA is TGTGCCAGCAGTTTAGGGAGTTGGGTTGAGCAGTTCTTC. Protein sequence: CASSLGSWVEQFF.

This sequence joins TRBV13 and TRBJ1-1, with D unclear. V was cut by 5 bases and J by 6 bases, with 16 bases left in between. This CDR3 spans 14 amino acids. Germline assignment: CDR1 PRHDT and CDR2 FYEKMQ (reference sequence). CDR3 sequence reads: CASSPPSGKAEAFF. In DNA form, the CDR3 reads TGTGCCAGCAGCCCCCCGTCGGGGAAGGCTGAAGCTTTCTTT.

CDR3 sequence: CASSQESRGHNEQYF. The CDR3 DNA follows: TGCGCCAGCAGCCAAGAAAGCAGGGGGCACAACGAGCAGTACTTC. The chain uses TRBV4-1 and TRBJ2-7, with TRBD1 identical over 8 bases. After removal of 0 bases from V and 5 bases from J, the junction contained 6 bases not matched to a gene. Germline lookup yields CDR1 MGHRA and CDR2 YSYEKL. The CDR3 is 15 residues long.

The CDR3 region is CASRGQGGNTIYF. DNA for the CDR3: TGTGCCAGCAGGGGACAGGGGGGAAACACCATATATTTT. The chain has TRBV28 and TRBJ1-3, with TRBD1 matching over 10 bases. The J segment lost 4 bases and the V segment lost 6 bases, leaving 0 bases of the junction unmatched. Germline V gives CDR1 MDHEN, CDR2 SYDVKM. This CDR3 has 13 amino acids.

This clone was detected only once. V usage is TRBV19 and J usage is TRBJ1-6; 8 bases are shared with TRBD1. The germline CDR1 and CDR2 sequences are LNHDA and SQIVND (reference sequence). Trimming removed 3 bases from V and 6 bases from J; junction bases left unmatched: 7. This CDR3 contains 16 residues. The CDR3 protein is CASSILGTGLNSPLHF. In DNA form, the CDR3 reads TGTGCCAGTAGTATCCTCGGGACAGGCCTTAATTCACCCCTCCACTTT.

The rearrangement uses TRBV6-6 and TRBJ1-2; D gene ambiguous. Germline CDR1 reads MNHNY; CDR2 reads SVGAGI (reference sequence). With 5 bases removed from V and 1 base from J, the gap between germline ends came to 11 bases. The CDR3 is made up of 14 amino acids. Written as DNA, the CDR3 is TGTGCCAGCAGTCTGCGGGAGTTTAACTATGGCTACACCTTC. Translating gives CASSLREFNYGYTF.

This chain connects TRBV19 to TRBJ2-2; 15 nucleotides agree with TRBD2. V lost 10 bases and J lost 6; bases outside the gene matches: 6. This CDR3 contains 15 residues. The germline V gene encodes CDR1 LNHDA and CDR2 SQIVND (reference sequence). The CDR3 loop is CATERTSGRAGELFF. Here the CDR3 DNA reads TGTGCCACTGAACGGACTAGCGGGAGGGCCGGGGAGCTGTTTTTT.

The gene calls are TRBV11-2 and TRBJ2-7, with D tentatively TRBD1 (5 bases). This CDR3 contains 15 residues. V lost 2 bases to trimming and J lost 0 bases, with 11 bases between them. Per the germline V gene, CDR1 is SGHAT and CDR2 is FQNNGV. The CDR3 bases are TGTGCCAGCAGCTTAAGGGGCGCGAGCTCCTACGAGCAGTACTTC. Amino acid sequence: CASSLRGASSYEQYF.

The rearrangement links TRBV11-2 to TRBJ1-5; 8 bases match TRBD1. Per germline, CDR1 SGHAT and CDR2 FQNNGV. V trimming: 1 base; J trimming: 3 bases; junction bases outside the gene matches: 2. There are 15 residues in the CDR3. In DNA form, the CDR3 reads TGTGCCAGCAGCTTAGTGGACAGGGTCAATCAGCCCCAGCATTTT. Protein: CASSLVDRVNQPQHF.